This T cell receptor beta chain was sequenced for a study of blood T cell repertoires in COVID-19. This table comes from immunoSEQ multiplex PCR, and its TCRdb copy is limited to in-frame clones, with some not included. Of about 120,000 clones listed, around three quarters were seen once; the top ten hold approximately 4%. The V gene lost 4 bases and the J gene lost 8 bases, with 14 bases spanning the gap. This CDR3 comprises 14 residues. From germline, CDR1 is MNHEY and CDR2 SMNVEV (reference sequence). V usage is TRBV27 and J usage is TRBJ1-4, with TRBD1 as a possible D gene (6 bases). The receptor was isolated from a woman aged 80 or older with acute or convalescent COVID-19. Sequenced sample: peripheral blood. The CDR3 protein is CASSSPRTEEKLFF. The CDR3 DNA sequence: TGTGCCAGCAGTTCCCCGAGGACAGAAGAAAAACTGTTTTTT.